The 2 T cell receptor beta chains reported below all come from one sample, sequenced in a study of blood T cell repertoires in COVID-19. Libraries were prepared by immunoSEQ multiplex PCR; TCRdb keeps only in-frame clonotypes and omits some of them. The data hold tens of thousands of clones, with 65% to 90% observed a single time. The sample comprised peripheral blood. Receptors were obtained from a man aged 35 to 55 with acute or convalescent COVID-19.

The chain employs TRBV5-1 and TRBJ1-2; maybe TRBD1 (6 bases). V was pared by 4 bases and J by 1 base, with 14 bases between. The CDR3 is made up of 15 amino acids. From germline, CDR1 is SGHRS and CDR2 YFSETQ. CDR3 protein: CASSPGTFDNYGYTF. The CDR3 region has the DNA TGCGCCAGCAGCCCCGGGACATTTGATAACTATGGCTACACCTTC. Variable domain in full (rest from reference TRBV5-1 and TRBJ1-2): KAGVTQTPRYLIKTRGQQVTLSCSPISGHRSVSWYQQTPGQGLQFLFEYFSETQRNKGNFPGRFSGRQFSNSRSEMNVSTLELGDSALYLCASSPGTFDNYGYTFGSGTRLTVV.

The chain employs TRBV29-1 and TRBJ1-1; D is uncertain. The CDR3 has 12 amino acids. V dropped 5 bases and J dropped 0 bases, with 7 bases sitting between them. Per germline, CDR1 SQVTM and CDR2 ANQGSEA. The chain's CDR3 is CSVSQMNTEAFF. The DNA of the CDR3 is TGCAGCGTTTCACAGATGAACACTGAAGCTTTCTTT.